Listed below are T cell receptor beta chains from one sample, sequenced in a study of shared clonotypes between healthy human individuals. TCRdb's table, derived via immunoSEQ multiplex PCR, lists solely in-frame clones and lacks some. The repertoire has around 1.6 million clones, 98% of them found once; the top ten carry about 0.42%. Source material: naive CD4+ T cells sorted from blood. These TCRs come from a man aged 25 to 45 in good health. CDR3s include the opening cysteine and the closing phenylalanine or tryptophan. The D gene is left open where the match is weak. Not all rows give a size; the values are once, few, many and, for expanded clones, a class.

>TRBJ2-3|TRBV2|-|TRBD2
TGTGCCAGCAGTGAAGTCCTGACTAGCGGTGGCACAGATACGCAGTATTTT
CASSEVLTSGGTDTQYF
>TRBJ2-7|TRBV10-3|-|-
TGTGCCATCAGTGAGTCGGGCAGCTCCTACGAGCAGTACTTC
CAISESGSSYEQYF
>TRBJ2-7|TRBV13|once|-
TGTGCCAGCAGACGGAAAGGGACCACCTACGAGCAGTACTTC
CASRRKGTTYEQYF
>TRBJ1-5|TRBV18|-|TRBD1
TGTGCCAGCTCGCAGACAGGGGAAGGTCAGCCCCAGCATTTT
CASSQTGEGQPQHF
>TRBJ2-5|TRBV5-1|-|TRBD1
TGCGCCAGCAAAAACCCGGGACAGGGAGGAGAGACCCAGTACTTC
CASKNPGQGGETQYF
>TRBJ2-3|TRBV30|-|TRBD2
TGTGCCTGGAGTCCTTATTCTAACCCTATAGCGGGAGAGTCAGATACGCAGTATTTT
CAWSPYSNPIAGESDTQYF
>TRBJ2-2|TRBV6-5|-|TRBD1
TGTGCCAGCAGGGGGACAGGCGCGAACACCGGGGAGCTGTTTTTT
CASRGTGANTGELFF
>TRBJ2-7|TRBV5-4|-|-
TGTGCCAGCAGCTTAGGAATGGGGGTTCGGTACGAGCAGTACTTC
CASSLGMGVRYEQYF
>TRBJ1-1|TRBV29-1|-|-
TGCAGCGTTGAAGGTAGGACGGCTATGAACACTGAAGCTTTCTTT
CSVEGRTAMNTEAFF
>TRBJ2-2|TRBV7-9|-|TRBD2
TGTGCCAGCAGCTCCAGTTTAACTAGCGGGATCCTGGCAGGGGAGCTGTTTTTT
CASSSSLTSGILAGELFF
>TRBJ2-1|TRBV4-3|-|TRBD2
TGCGCCAGCAGCCCACCGGGAGGCTACAATGAGCAGTTCTTC
CASSPPGGYNEQFF